Below are 23 T cell receptor beta chains sequenced from a single sample in a study of tumor-infiltrating lymphocytes in primary liver carcinoma. Starting material of about 0.45 ug total RNA yielded TCR beta cDNA via a constant-region primer. Three nested multiplex PCR rounds of slightly modified ARM-PCR generated TCR beta libraries. TRBV1-TRBV30 forward and Cbeta reverse primers drove the first two approximately 10-cycle rounds. TCRdb called the multiplex PCR reads again in MiXCR, with one record for every CDR3 protein. Among around 70,000 distinct CDR3 sequences, nearly 70% were seen once, and the ten largest hold around a quarter. Scientists recovered RNA and DNA together from roughly 20-30 mg of unsorted bulk tissue. Input material: liver tumor tissue from sampling region 4. Sample subset: tumor region T4, right-lateral pole. The receptor source for this set is a man in his forties with primary liver carcinoma and hepatitis B virus infection.

This sequence joins TRBV20-1 and TRBJ2-3, with 8 nucleotides matching TRBD1. Trimming at V came to 3 bases and at J to 1 base, leaving 0 bases not matched to a gene. Germline V lookup: CDR1 DFQATT, CDR2 SNEGSKA (reference sequence). CDR3 length: 13 amino acids. CDR3 DNA sequence: TGCAGTGCTAGGGGACAGGGCACAGATACGCAGTATTTT. Translating it yields CSARGQGTDTQYF.

Regarding this clonotype: The conserved phenylalanine or tryptophan is not found at the CDR3 terminus, so this likely reflects a read error. The chain combines TRBV6-1 with TRBJ2-7, with 9 bases matching TRBD1. The CDR3 spans 14 residues. The V gene's germline CDR1 is MNHNS and CDR2 SASEGT. The CDR3 DNA follows: TGTGCCAGCAGTCCCGGGACAGGGCCCTACGTGCAGTACTAC. Amino acid sequence: CASSPGTGPYVQYY.

This clonotype came up a few times. The rearrangement joins TRBV19 to TRBJ2-3; possibly TRBD1 for D (6 bases). CDR1 and CDR2 from the germline V gene are LNHDA and SQIVND (reference sequence). CDR3 length: 15 amino acids. The ends were cut back, 7 bases at V and 5 bases at J, with 19 bases in the middle. CDR3: CASTLTVGAGDTQYF. As DNA, the CDR3 is TGTGCCAGTACCCTTACCGTGGGGGCGGGAGATACGCAGTATTTT.

There are a few counts of this clonotype. One base away lies a much larger clone, so this may be a sequencing read error. The CDR3 bases are TGTGCCAGCAGTTGCGCAGGGACCGGCGGCTACACCTTC. It codes for CASSCAGTGGYTF. The chain carries TRBV12-3 or TRBV12-4 and TRBJ1-2; a weak D match, TRBD1 (5 bases). This CDR3 contains 13 residues. V dropped 4 bases and J dropped 8 bases, with 14 bases sitting between them.

Details on this clonotype: A clone one base away is much larger, so this may be a read error. CDR3 region: CASSLDGGGLGEQFF. The CDR3 DNA reads as TGTGCCAGCAGCTTAGATGGCGGGGGCTTAGGGGAGCAGTTCTTC. The chain links TRBV7-9 to TRBJ2-1; perhaps TRBD2 as D (7 bases). Trimming left V 1 base short and J 10 bases short, with 17 bases between. Germline CDR1 is SEHNR and CDR2 is FQNEAQ (reference sequence). This CDR3 has 15 amino acids.

Concerning this clonotype itself: The junction does not match germline at one end; this may be a read error. The rearrangement links TRBV11-2 to TRBJ2-5; TRBD2 might be the D (7 bases). The germline V gene encodes CDR1 SGHAT and CDR2 FQNNGV. This CDR3 spans 14 amino acids. Written as DNA, the CDR3 is TGTGCAAGCAGCGAAGGGGGGGGAGGAGAGATCCAGCACTTC. Its protein product is CASSEGGGGEIQHF.

Of note for this clonotype: One end of the junction is discordant with germline, which a read error may explain. In nucleotides, the CDR3 is TGTACCAGCAGCCAAGAGGACAGTGCTGGAAACACCATATATTTT. Its translation: CTSSQEDSAGNTIYF. The V gene is TRBV4-2, the J gene TRBJ1-3; tentatively, D is TRBD1 (6 bases). CDR3 size: 15 residues. Germline V gene lookup returns CDR1 LGHNA and CDR2 YNFKEQ.

This chain connects TRBV19 to TRBJ2-3; D may be TRBD2 (6 bases). This CDR3 is 13 amino acids long. CDR1 is LNHDA and CDR2 is SQIVND in the germline V gene (reference sequence). V was clipped by 4 bases and J by 5 bases, with 10 bases between them. The CDR3, as DNA: TGTGCCAGTAGTAGGGGACTCCAAGATACGCAGTATTTT. Amino acid sequence: CASSRGLQDTQYF.

As to this clonotype: Given a much more abundant clone one base away, this may be a read error. The chain is built from TRBV30 and TRBJ2-7; possibly TRBD2 for D (5 bases). Germline V gene data show CDR1 as GTSNPN and CDR2 as SVGIG (reference sequence). V was shortened by 5 bases and J by 4 bases, with 9 bases between the two germline ends. This CDR3 comprises 11 residues. In DNA, the CDR3 is TGTGCCTGGGCGACGGGATACGAGCAGTACTTC. Translated: CAWATGYEQYF.

The chain carries TRBV11-2 and TRBJ2-7; the D is unclear. CDR3 length: 15 amino acids. Germline CDR1 is SGHAT and CDR2 is FQNNGV. V was trimmed by 5 bases and J by 3 bases, leaving 17 bases between them. This CDR3 is CASSTEPGLGYEQYF. The CDR3 DNA reads as TGTGCCAGCAGCACGGAACCGGGTCTGGGCTACGAGCAGTACTTC.

As regards this clonotype: The junction does not match germline at one end; this may be a read error. The chain recombines TRBV11-2 with TRBJ2-2; D might be TRBD1 (5 bases). CDR3 size: 15 residues. Germline V gene sequence: CDR1 SGHAT, CDR2 FQNNGV. The CDR3 DNA follows: TGTACCAGCAGCTTACTCAGGGTGGACACAGGGGAGCTGTTTTTT. Its translation: CTSSLLRVDTGELFF.

Concerning this clonotype itself: A much larger clone lies one base from this, so it may be a read error. The CDR3 nucleotides read TGCGCCAGCAGCCCTAGGACTAGCGGTCAATGTTACGAGCAGTACTTC. This translates into CASSPRTSGQCYEQYF. This chain links TRBV5-1 with TRBJ2-7, with TRBD2 matching 10 bases. This CDR3 has 16 residues. From germline, CDR1 is SGHRS and CDR2 YFSETQ. Germline trimming cut 4 bases from V and 4 bases from J; bases unmatched to any gene: 11.

The V gene is TRBV29-1, the J gene TRBJ2-1; no reliable D call. The length of the CDR3 is 13 residues. CDR1 SQVTM and CDR2 ANQGSEA come from the germline V gene. With 5 bases removed from V and 7 bases from J, the gap between germline ends came to 15 bases. The CDR3 loop is CSVILTPRNEQFF. In DNA, the CDR3 is TGCAGCGTTATTCTGACACCTCGGAATGAGCAGTTCTTC.

The V and J genes are TRBV19 and TRBJ2-2; D could derive from TRBD1 or TRBD2 (6 bases each). The V and J ends lost 5 bases and 2 bases respectively, with 15 bases between them. The germline CDR1 and CDR2 sequences are LNHDA and SQIVND (reference sequence). The CDR3 covers 16 residues. The CDR3 here is CASSPPGGLNTGELFF. In DNA, the CDR3 is TGTGCCAGTAGTCCCCCTGGGGGGCTTAACACCGGGGAGCTGTTTTTT.

Comment on this clonotype: Germline is not matched at one junction end, which may reflect a read error. V usage is TRBV11-2 and J usage is TRBJ2-2, with TRBD2 identical over 7 bases. Germline lookup yields CDR1 SGHAT and CDR2 FQNNGV. The CDR3 is made up of 16 amino acids. Here the CDR3 DNA reads TGTGCCAACAGCTTAGCGGCAGCGGGGAACACCGGGAAGATGTTTTTT. Translation gives CANSLAAAGNTGKMFF.

The V gene is TRBV11-1, the J gene TRBJ2-1; TRBD2 aligns across 14 bases. Germline V gene data show CDR1 as SGHAT and CDR2 as FQDESV (reference sequence). The CDR3 extends over 16 amino acids. DNA of the CDR3: TGTGTCAGAAGTCCACGACTAGCGGGAGGGCACAATGAGCAGTTCTTC. Residues: CVRSPRLAGGHNEQFF.

This clonotype showed up many times. The chain has TRBV5-4 and TRBJ2-3; the D is unclear. CDR3 length: 15 amino acids. V was cut by 1 base and J by 3 bases, with 12 bases left in between. CDR1 is SGHNT and CDR2 is YYREEE in the germline V gene (reference sequence). CDR3 protein: CASSLSNRLTDTQYF. As DNA, the CDR3 is TGTGCCAGCAGCTTGTCTAACCGCCTGACAGATACGCAGTATTTT.

A remark on this clonotype: A much bigger clone sits one base away, suggesting this may be a read error. The chain has TRBV10-3 and TRBJ2-4; no reliable D call. Germline loops: CDR1 ENHRY, CDR2 SYGVKD. This CDR3 is built from 14 residues. The CDR3 region is CAISASATKNTQYF. The CDR3, as DNA: TGTGCCATCAGTGCCTCGGCAACCAAAAACACTCAGTACTTC.

At least ten counts were recorded for this clonotype. This chain connects TRBV2 to TRBJ2-1; no definite D call. V was trimmed by 9 bases and J by 7 bases, leaving 10 bases between them. CDR3 size: 11 residues. Germline V gene lookup returns CDR1 SNHLY and CDR2 FYNNEI. The CDR3 protein is CASTKWNEQFF. The CDR3 region has the DNA TGTGCCAGTACCAAGTGGAATGAGCAGTTCTTC.

Comments on this clonotype: This may stem from a read error, because a much larger clone lies one nucleotide away. The V call is TRBV10-3, the J call TRBJ2-2, with 8 bases matching TRBD2. The CDR3 has 14 residues. Germline V gives CDR1 ENHRY, CDR2 SYGVKD. V trimming: 11 bases; J trimming: 1 base; junction bases outside the gene matches: 6. Written as DNA, the CDR3 is TGTGCCTCCGGGGGGGCTAGGAACACCGGGGAGCTGTTTTTT. It translates to CASGGARNTGELFF.

As for this clonotype: At one end the junction does not follow the germline gene, possibly because of a read error. The gene calls are TRBV4-2 and TRBJ1-6, with a possible D match to TRBD1 (6 bases). CDR3 size: 16 residues. Germline CDR1 reads LGHNA; CDR2 reads YNFKEQ. The chain's CDR3 is CASSESRGGAYSPPHF. CDR3 bases: TGTGCCAGCAGCGAATCCCGAGGGGGTGCTTATTCGCCCCCCCACTTT.

V is TRBV10-2 and J is TRBJ1-1; D perhaps matches TRBD1 (5 bases). CDR1 and CDR2 from the germline V gene are WSHSY and SAAADI. The V end lost 9 bases, the J end lost 6 bases, and 17 bases lay between the germline ends. This CDR3 has 13 amino acids. Here the CDR3 DNA reads TGCGCCAGAGGGACCATTCTAAAGGCTGAAGCTTTCTTT. Translation: CARGTILKAEAFF.

On this clonotype itself: One junction end disagrees with the germline gene, perhaps due to a read error. The V gene is TRBV11-2, the J gene TRBJ2-1; D unclear. Germline lookup yields CDR1 SGHAT and CDR2 FQNNGV. This CDR3 region has 16 residues. CDR3: CASSFDIGLAMGEQLF. CDR3 in DNA: TGTGCCAGCAGCTTCGATATCGGATTAGCCATGGGTGAGCAGCTCTTC.